The 3 T cell receptor beta chains presented below share a single source sample, sequenced in a study of Tregs in tolerant kidney transplant recipients. This table comes from immunoSEQ multiplex PCR, and its TCRdb copy is limited to in-frame clones, with some not included. Among 90,000 or so clones listed, roughly 92% were seen once. The material sequenced was CD8+ T cells from blood. All receptors derive from a human donor in good health.

The chain couples TRBV9 to TRBJ2-1; 9 bases agree with TRBD1. Losses at the gene ends were 2 bases for V and 8 bases for J; bases not matched to a gene: 5. The CDR3 extends over 14 amino acids. Per the germline V gene, CDR1 is SGDLS and CDR2 is YYNGEE. CDR3 loop: CASSVRTGEHEQFF. In DNA form, the CDR3 reads TGTGCCAGCAGCGTGAGGACAGGGGAACATGAGCAGTTCTTC.

The gene calls are TRBV5-4 and TRBJ2-2, with TRBD2 matching over 7 bases. Germline V gives CDR1 SGHNT, CDR2 YYREEE (reference sequence). V was clipped by 4 bases and J by 6 bases; unmatched bases: 9. CDR3 length equals 15 residues. The CDR3 region has the DNA TGTGCCAGCAGCGTCTGGGGGGGTAAGGCCGGGGAGCTGTTTTTT. It codes for CASSVWGGKAGELFF.

V is TRBV14 and J is TRBJ2-1; the match to TRBD1 covers 8 bases. This CDR3 contains 18 residues. The ends lost 2 bases at V and 5 bases at J; junction bases unmatched: 14. Germline V lookup: CDR1 SGHDN, CDR2 FVKESK. CDR3 residues: CASSQNTPRGLTHNEQFF. DNA for the CDR3: TGTGCCAGCAGCCAAAATACCCCCAGGGGGCTGACGCACAATGAGCAGTTCTTC. The full variable domain, its missing parts supplied by reference TRBV14 and TRBJ2-1, is EAGVTQFPSHSVIEKGQTVTLRCDPISGHDNLYWYRRVMGKEIKFLLHFVKESKQDESGMPNNRFLAERTGGTYSTLKVQPAELEDSGVYFCASSQNTPRGLTHNEQFFGPGTRLTVL.